The 27 T cell receptor beta chains below all came from one sample that was sequenced in a study of STAT5B mutations in CD4+ large granular lymphocyte leukemia. Generated by immunoSEQ multiplex PCR, the TCRdb table keeps only in-frame clones and is missing some. The sample consists of about 30,000 clones, about 77% of them appearing once. Sequenced: CD4+ T cells from blood buffy coats. The receptors derive from a human donor in good health.

This chain links TRBV19 with TRBJ1-5, with 10 bases fitting TRBD1. With 5 bases clipped from V and 4 bases from J, the junction kept 5 bases outside the gene matches. Germline CDR1 reads LNHDA; CDR2 reads SQIVND (reference sequence). The CDR3 is 15 amino acids. CDR3 protein: CASSPRDRGNQPQHF. The DNA of the CDR3 is TGTGCCAGTAGTCCCCGGGACAGGGGAAATCAGCCCCAGCATTTT.

The chain uses TRBV10-3 and TRBJ2-3; a weak D match, TRBD1 (7 bases). The germline gives CDR1 ENHRY, CDR2 SYGVKD. With 3 bases removed from V and 0 bases from J, the gap between germline ends came to 19 bases. The CDR3 extends over 18 amino acids. CDR3 in amino acids: CAISDMVGGTASTDTQYF. The CDR3 nucleotides read TGTGCCATCAGTGATATGGTTGGAGGGACAGCTAGCACAGATACGCAGTATTTT.

The V and J genes are TRBV28 and TRBJ2-7; TRBD2 aligns across 10 bases. Unmatched junction bases numbered 3, after V lost 8 bases and J lost 2 bases. CDR1 is MDHEN and CDR2 is SYDVKM in the germline V gene. CDR3 length equals 13 residues. The CDR3 region is CASGLAEPYEQYF. The CDR3 DNA reads as TGTGCCAGCGGACTAGCGGAACCCTACGAGCAGTACTTC. The full variable domain, with the rest looked up from reference TRBV28 and TRBJ2-7, is DVKVTQSSRYLVKRTGEKVFLECVQDMDHENMFWYRQDPGLGLRLIYFSYDVKMKEKGDIPEGYSVSREKKERFSLILESASTNQTSMYLCASGLAEPYEQYFGPGTRLTVT.

This clone showed up just a few times. The rearrangement uses TRBV5-8 and TRBJ2-7; D call uncertain. The CDR3 covers 11 residues. Germline CDR1 is SGHTS and CDR2 is YDEGEE. V lost 4 bases, J lost 3 bases, and 5 bases lay in between. CDR3 in DNA: TGTGCCAGCAGCGTTCTCTACGAGCAGTACTTC. As protein: CASSVLYEQYF. Filled out from reference TRBV5-8 and TRBJ2-7, the complete variable domain reads EAGVTQSPTHLIKTRGQQATLRCSPISGHTSVYWYQQALGLGLQFLLWYDEGEERNRGNFPPRFSGRQFPNYSSELNVNALELEDSALYLCASSVLYEQYFGPGTRLTVT.

This chain connects TRBV29-1 to TRBJ1-5; a weak D match, TRBD1 (5 bases). CDR1 is SQVTM, CDR2 ANQGSEA, per germline. The CDR3 runs to 12 residues. Trimming pared 4 bases from V and 5 bases from J, leaving 9 bases between. The CDR3 DNA reads as TGCAGCGTTGGGCAGGGAGATCAGCCCCAGCATTTT. Translated, it gives CSVGQGDQPQHF.

This chain uses TRBV5-5 with TRBJ1-2; perhaps TRBD1 as D (5 bases). Germline V gene lookup returns CDR1 SGHKS and CDR2 YYEKEE (reference sequence). V dropped 1 base and J dropped 6 bases, with 10 bases sitting between them. This CDR3 is 13 amino acids long. The CDR3 reads CASSLLGVDGYTF. The CDR3 coding sequence is TGTGCCAGCAGCTTGCTGGGGGTCGATGGCTACACCTTC.

This clone was observed a handful of times. The J gene is TRBJ1-1, the V gene TRBV30; D remains ambiguous. V lost 0 bases to trimming and J lost 5 bases, with 13 bases between them. CDR1 and CDR2 (germline): GTSNPN, SVGIG (reference sequence). The CDR3 covers 14 residues. This CDR3 reads CAWSVVLGGTEAFF. In DNA, the CDR3 is TGTGCCTGGAGTGTAGTATTGGGAGGAACTGAAGCTTTCTTT.

The chain joins TRBV5-1 to TRBJ1-1; D call uncertain. Trimming removed 4 bases from V and 5 bases from J, with 15 bases in between. Per the germline V gene, CDR1 is SGHRS and CDR2 is YFSETQ. The CDR3 is made up of 14 amino acids. CDR3 region: CASSGGYLGTEAFF. CDR3 DNA sequence: TGCGCCAGCAGCGGAGGCTATCTGGGGACTGAAGCTTTCTTT.

V is TRBV18 and J is TRBJ1-3, with D hard to call. This CDR3 has 15 residues. In germline, CDR1 is KGHSH, CDR2 LQKENI. Between the trimmed V and J ends, which lost 1 base and 0 bases, there was a span of 7 bases. The CDR3 nucleotides read TGTGCCAGCTCACCACGGGTCAGCTCTGGAAACACCATATATTTT. This encodes CASSPRVSSGNTIYF. Complete variable domain (other parts from reference TRBV18 and TRBJ1-3): NAGVMQNPRHLVRRRGQEARLRCSPMKGHSHVYWYRQLPEEGLKFMVYLQKENIIDESGMPKERFSAEFPKEGPSILRIQQVVRGDSAAYFCASSPRVSSGNTIYFGEGSWLTVV.

The J gene is TRBJ1-1, the V gene TRBV7-8; 7 bases fit TRBD1. CDR1 is SGHVS, CDR2 FQNEAQ, per germline. The CDR3 covers 16 residues. The junction had 6 bases not matched to a gene; V was cut back by 0 bases and J by 2 bases. The DNA for the CDR3 is TGTGCCAGCAGCTTAGCTAGGACAGGAGCAAACACTGAAGCTTTCTTT. It specifies CASSLARTGANTEAFF.

This chain connects TRBV14 to TRBJ2-3; the D is unclear. V lost 0 bases, J lost 6 bases, and 7 bases lay in between. Germline V CDR1 and CDR2: SGHDN, FVKESK. The CDR3 runs 13 residues. The DNA of the CDR3 is TGTGCCAGCAGCCAAGAGCACGCCGATACGCAGTATTTT. Its protein is CASSQEHADTQYF. Looking up the rest from reference TRBV14 and TRBJ2-3 gives the full variable domain: EAGVTQFPSHSVIEKGQTVTLRCDPISGHDNLYWYRRVMGKEIKFLLHFVKESKQDESGMPNNRFLAERTGGTYSTLKVQPAELEDSGVYFCASSQEHADTQYFGPGTRLTVL.

This clone appeared a single time. The CDR3 sequence is CASCQHGGNTEAFF. In DNA form, the CDR3 reads TGCGCCAGCTGTCAGCATGGGGGCAACACTGAAGCTTTCTTT. V gene TRBV5-1 combines with J gene TRBJ1-1; a weak D match, TRBD1 (6 bases). Germline V gives CDR1 SGHRS, CDR2 YFSETQ. The CDR3 runs to 14 residues. Trimming removed 7 bases from V and 2 bases from J, with 15 bases in between.

The V gene is TRBV28, the J gene TRBJ2-7, with D possibly matching TRBD2 (5 bases). Germline V lookup: CDR1 MDHEN, CDR2 SYDVKM. V dropped 6 bases and J dropped 6 bases, with 9 bases sitting between them. The CDR3 totals 11 residues. CDR3 residues: CASRGVFEQYF. The CDR3 DNA is TGTGCCAGCAGGGGAGTCTTCGAGCAGTACTTC.

V gene TRBV10-1 combines with J gene TRBJ2-5; maybe TRBD2 (5 bases). The J call may not be correct, given that the DNA end is closer to TRBJ2-7. Looked up from germline, CDR1 is WNHNN and CDR2 is SYGVQD (reference sequence). CDR3 length: 14 amino acids. This chain's CDR3 is CASSRWERTYEQYF. The CDR3 region has the DNA TGCGCCAGCAGTCGGTGGGAGCGGACCTACGAGCAGTACTTC.

The chain combines TRBV5-1 with TRBJ2-2; D tentatively fits TRBD1 or TRBD2 (5 bases each). V was trimmed by 2 bases and J by 5 bases, leaving 19 bases between them. Germline V gene data show CDR1 as SGHRS and CDR2 as YFSETQ. This CDR3 region has 17 residues. CDR3 bases: TGCGCCAGCAGCTTTGGTATCGGGGCGAATCGTACCGGGGAGCTGTTTTTT. It yields the protein CASSFGIGANRTGELFF. Variable domain in full (rest from reference TRBV5-1 and TRBJ2-2): KAGVTQTPRYLIKTRGQQVTLSCSPISGHRSVSWYQQTPGQGLQFLFEYFSETQRNKGNFPGRFSGRQFSNSRSEMNVSTLELGDSALYLCASSFGIGANRTGELFFGEGSRLTVL.

This chain uses TRBV30 with TRBJ1-6, with D possibly matching TRBD1 (6 bases). Trimming took off 3 bases at V and 0 bases at J, with 6 bases between the two ends. Germline lookup yields CDR1 GTSNPN and CDR2 SVGIG (reference sequence). The CDR3 contains 14 residues. CDR3 nucleotides: TGTGCCTGGAGACAGGGCTCCTATAATTCACCCCTCCACTTT. Translation: CAWRQGSYNSPLHF.

This clone was seen only a few times. V is TRBV7-9 and J is TRBJ1-2; D gene unclear. Germline V gives CDR1 SEHNR, CDR2 FQNEAQ (reference sequence). The CDR3 extends over 12 amino acids. Trimming removed 3 bases at V and 2 bases at J, with 4 bases between. DNA of the CDR3: TGTGCCAGCAGCTTCGGGAACTATGGCTACACCTTC. It is translated as CASSFGNYGYTF.

This clone was detected once. The V and J genes are TRBV21-1 and TRBJ2-5; no check of the table's D call, TRBD2, against the DNA was made. TRBV21-1 is listed as a pseudogene. The CDR3 sequence is 15 residues long. As DNA, the CDR3 is TGTGCCAGCAGCAAAAAACGCCTAGGCCAAGAGACCCAGTACTTC. It is translated as CASSKKRLGQETQYF.

This sequence joins TRBV5-1 and TRBJ2-7, with 9 bases that match TRBD1. Trimming took 2 bases from V and 4 from J; bases not matched to a gene: 4. This CDR3 spans 14 amino acids. CDR1 SGHRS and CDR2 YFSETQ come from the germline V gene. The CDR3 DNA follows: TGCGCCAGCAGCTTACAGGGGGCTAGGTACGAGCAGTACTTC. Amino acid sequence: CASSLQGARYEQYF.

The V and J genes are TRBV11-2 and TRBJ2-6, with D uncertain. Germline CDR1 SGHAT, CDR2 FQNNGV. This CDR3 is 14 amino acids long. Trimming stripped 5 bases from V and 5 bases from J, with 10 bases between. The CDR3 loop reads CASSPDYRANVLTF. CDR3 DNA: TGTGCCAGCAGCCCCGATTATAGGGCCAACGTCCTGACTTTC.

The chain has TRBV7-9 and TRBJ1-3, with no clear D. V was trimmed by 2 bases and J by 0 bases, leaving 11 bases between them. This CDR3 comprises 16 residues. The germline gives CDR1 SEHNR, CDR2 FQNEAQ (reference sequence). The CDR3 region has the DNA TGTGCCAGCAGCTTATCGAGGGCAGTCTCTGGAAACACCATATATTTT. Encoded protein: CASSLSRAVSGNTIYF.

This clone was detected a few times. The gene calls are TRBV7-2 and TRBJ1-1; D gene uncertain. Germline V CDR1 and CDR2: SGHTA, FQGNSA. This CDR3 comprises 14 residues. Trimming stripped 1 base from V and 5 bases from J, with 11 bases between. The CDR3 sequence is CASSLGRLKTEAFF. The DNA for the CDR3 is TGTGCCAGCAGCTTAGGGAGACTCAAGACTGAAGCTTTCTTT.

The count of this clone is one. The chain uses TRBV13 and TRBJ1-2; D call uncertain. CDR1 is PRHDT and CDR2 is FYEKMQ in the germline V gene (reference sequence). The CDR3 contains 15 residues. Trimming removed 5 bases at V and 1 base at J, with 14 bases between. The CDR3 coding sequence is TGTGCCAGCAGCCCCACCGGGTTCCTTAACTATGGCTACACCTTC. This codes for CASSPTGFLNYGYTF.

The V call is TRBV7-8, the J call TRBJ2-3; D is possibly TRBD2 (6 bases). The CDR3 length is 13 residues. The V and J ends lost 8 bases and 2 bases respectively, with 11 bases between them. Germline V gene lookup returns CDR1 SGHVS and CDR2 FQNEAQ. CDR3 nucleotide sequence: TGTGCCAGCTCGGGGACTTCCACAGATACGCAGTATTTT. Its translation is CASSGTSTDTQYF. The variable domain in full, with the rest retrieved from reference TRBV7-8 and TRBJ2-3, is GAGVSQSPRYKVAKRGQDVALRCDPISGHVSLFWYQQALGQGPEFLTYFQNEAQLDKSGLPSDRFFAERPEGSVSTLKIQRTQQEDSAVYLCASSGTSTDTQYFGPGTRLTVL.

The rearrangement links TRBV19 to TRBJ2-7, with D perhaps matching TRBD1 (6 bases). Germline V gene sequence: CDR1 LNHDA, CDR2 SQIVND (reference sequence). The CDR3 has 13 amino acids. V dropped 6 bases and J dropped 3 bases, with 12 bases sitting between them. The CDR3 DNA reads TGTGCCAGTAGCCACAGGGTCGGCTACGAGCAGTACTTC. Its translation: CASSHRVGYEQYF.

This clone has only a few counts. The chain carries TRBV29-1 and TRBJ1-2; possible D gene TRBD1, 5 bases. V was trimmed by 6 bases and J by 1 base, leaving 9 bases between them. Germline V gene data show CDR1 as SQVTM and CDR2 as ANQGSEA. The CDR3 extends over 12 amino acids. CDR3 amino acids: CSVVTVNYGYTF. The CDR3 DNA sequence: TGCAGCGTCGTGACAGTTAACTATGGCTACACCTTC.

The chain has TRBV7-6 and TRBJ1-1; D is unresolved. Germline CDR1 and CDR2: SGHVS and FNYEAQ. Trimming took 6 bases from V and 2 from J, leaving 10 bases between them. The CDR3 length is 13 residues. CDR3 bases: TGTGCCAGCAGTAGTCGGCGAAACACTGAAGCTTTCTTT. This codes for CASSSRRNTEAFF.